This T cell receptor (beta chain) derives from a study of cytomegalovirus exposure and HLA in healthy donors. Assay used: immunoSEQ multiplex PCR; TCRdb lists only in-frame clones, some missing. The data contain 100,000 to 150,000 clones, 88% of them singletons. CDR1 SQVTM and CDR2 ANQGSEA come from the germline V gene. Trimming shortened V by 2 bases and J by 8 bases, and 9 bases separated the two germline ends. The CDR3 loop spans 11 amino acids. The genes are TRBV29-1 and TRBJ1-1; D gene unclear. Sequencing was done on a sample of PBMCs. The receptor's source is a man aged 25-45 years in good health and CMV-seronegative. In nucleotides, the CDR3 is TGCAGCGTTGAAACCAGAACCGAAGCTTTCTTT. Translation: CSVETRTEAFF.